These 12 T cell receptor beta chains originate from one sample sequenced in a study of regulatory T cells in long-lasting Graves disease. With iRepertoire HTBI primers and Arm-PCR of CDR3 regions, TCR beta libraries were built. One entry per CDR3 protein, called by TCRdb with MiXCR from the multiplex PCR reads. The sample gives fewer than 650,000 distinct CDR3 sequences, roughly 15% of which show up once; approximately 20% is in the top ten. Time point denoted: newly diagnosed GD, antithyroid drugs for less than 3 months. Researchers made the TCR library from RNA that was extracted from PBMCs. The same sample was also used in a study of T cells in Graves' hyperthyroidism and ophthalmopathy.

The sample in question was peripheral blood mononuclear cells (PBMCs), obtained at new diagnosis, from a patient treated with antithyroid drugs. The origin of the receptors is a woman in her thirties with Graves disease.

The sample holds one count of this clonotype. This may be a read error, as it is one base from a much larger clone. The chain uses TRBV6-1 and TRBJ1-1; D ambiguous. The germline V and J ends were trimmed by 6 bases and 0 bases, with 8 bases remaining between them. Looked up from germline, CDR1 is MNHNS and CDR2 is SASEGT. CDR3 length: 13 amino acids. CDR3 residues: CASRTNMNTEAFF. The CDR3 nucleotides read TGTGCCAGCAGAACAAATATGAACACTGAAGCTTTCTTT.

This clonotype has ten or more counts. The gene calls are TRBV28 and TRBJ2-7; a possible D gene is TRBD2 (5 bases). V lost 4 bases and J lost 7, with 20 bases in between. CDR1 and CDR2 from the germline V gene are MDHEN and SYDVKM. The CDR3 sequence is 15 residues long. The CDR3 protein is CASSSRRREGREQYF. The DNA of the CDR3 is TGTGCCAGCAGTTCCCGCAGACGGGAAGGTCGGGAGCAGTACTTC.

The CDR3: CASSGTGGFQETQYF. CDR3 nucleotide sequence: TGTGCCAGCAGCGGAACAGGGGGATTTCAAGAGACCCAGTACTTC. The V call is TRBV9, the J call TRBJ2-5, with 8 bases that match TRBD1. The V gene end was trimmed by 3 bases and the J gene end by 2 bases; junction bases not matched to a gene: 6. CDR1 is SGDLS, CDR2 YYNGEE, per germline. CDR3 length equals 15 residues.

The V call is TRBV10-2, the J call TRBJ1-3; the D is unclear. V gave up 3 bases and J gave up 3 bases, with 3 bases separating them. Germline values: CDR1 WSHSY, CDR2 SAAADI. CDR3 length: 12 residues. The CDR3: CASSDGGNTIYF. CDR3 nucleotide sequence: TGCGCCAGCAGTGATGGTGGAAACACCATATATTTT.

This clonotype was recorded many times. The chain has TRBV6-1 and TRBJ2-7, with 7 bases matching TRBD2. The CDR3 runs to 15 residues. Looked up from germline, CDR1 is MNHNS and CDR2 is SASEGT. Trimming cost V 6 bases and J 4 bases; bases outside gene matches: 12. The CDR3 nucleotides read TGTGCCAGCAGCCCTGGGGAGACTAGCTCATACGAGCAGTACTTC. Translating it yields CASSPGETSSYEQYF.

The chain combines TRBV29-1 with TRBJ2-1; no firm D call. V was trimmed by 6 bases and J by 8 bases, leaving 14 bases between them. Germline V gene data show CDR1 as SQVTM and CDR2 as ANQGSEA. The CDR3 covers 12 residues. The CDR3 spells CSVLTRIDEQFF. The CDR3 region has the DNA TGCAGCGTACTTACACGAATAGATGAGCAGTTCTTC.

This clonotype was seen repeatedly, ten times or more. CDR3 region: CASSLVWDDEQYF. CDR3 bases: TGTGCCAGCAGCTTGGTCTGGGACGACGAGCAGTACTTC. The chain employs TRBV5-4 and TRBJ2-7; D may match TRBD1 or TRBD2 (5 bases each). Germline V CDR1 and CDR2: SGHNT, YYREEE (reference sequence). CDR3 size: 13 residues. Trimming pared 0 bases from V and 5 bases from J, leaving 9 bases between.

The chain is built from TRBV20-1 and TRBJ2-7; possible D gene TRBD2, 5 bases. This CDR3 spans 13 amino acids. With 3 bases removed from V and 3 bases from J, the gap between germline ends came to 12 bases. Germline assignment: CDR1 DFQATT and CDR2 SNEGSKA (reference sequence). The CDR3 loop is CSARDSPDYEQYF. CDR3 bases: TGCAGTGCTAGGGACTCGCCTGACTACGAGCAGTACTTC.

The V call is TRBV9, the J call TRBJ1-5; D is undetermined. V was pared by 0 bases and J by 7 bases, with 11 bases between. The CDR3 has 14 amino acids. CDR1 and CDR2 (germline): SGDLS, YYNGEE. CDR3 residues: CASSVGGSGQPQHF. The CDR3 DNA reads TGTGCCAGCAGCGTAGGTGGGTCAGGCCAGCCCCAGCATTTT.

The rearrangement joins TRBV28 to TRBJ1-1; 8 bases align to TRBD1. V shed 6 bases, J shed 6 bases, and the junction held 9 bases outside the gene matches. Germline assignment: CDR1 MDHEN and CDR2 SYDVKM. This CDR3 has 14 amino acids. The CDR3 DNA follows: TGTGCCAGCAGCCTCACCACAGGGGGAGCTGAAGCTTTCTTT. Translation gives CASSLTTGGAEAFF. Supplemented by reference TRBV28 and TRBJ1-1, the full variable domain reads DVKVTQSSRYLVKRTGEKVFLECVQDMDHENMFWYRQDPGLGLRLIYFSYDVKMKEKGDIPEGYSVSREKKERFSLILESASTNQTSMYLCASSLTTGGAEAFFGQGTRLTVV.

This clonotype came up a few times. The chain carries TRBV4-1 and TRBJ2-1, with 7 bases fitting TRBD2. CDR1 is MGHRA, CDR2 YSYEKL, per germline. The CDR3 totals 15 residues. Trimming took 1 base from V and 6 from J; bases not matched to a gene: 6. CDR3 region: CASSQGLAVTNEQFF. In DNA, the CDR3 is TGCGCCAGCAGCCAAGGCCTAGCGGTCACCAATGAGCAGTTCTTC.

Many counts were recorded for this clonotype. The rearrangement links TRBV7-6 to TRBJ2-1, with 13 bases matching TRBD2. Germline-derived CDR1 and CDR2 are SGHVS and FNYEAQ. The trim removed 5 bases at V and 2 bases at J, leaving 6 bases unmatched. The CDR3 runs 17 residues. The CDR3 region is CASSTLTSGRAYNEQFF. In DNA form, the CDR3 reads TGTGCCAGCAGCACCCTTACTAGCGGGAGGGCCTACAATGAGCAGTTCTTC.